This TCR beta chain was observed in a study of blood T cell repertoires in COVID-19. Study as a whole: PBMCs, B-cell-depleted T cells, or T cells provided the cDNA or gDNA that made up the material.

Germline CDR1 MNHEY, CDR2 SMNVEV (reference sequence). V lost 8 bases to trimming and J lost 2 bases; unmatched junction nucleotides: 3. CDR3 size: 15 residues. This clone was recorded only once. In the study's own analysis: Estimates of nucleated cell counts were drawn from the amplification of reference gene primers. Repertoires were generated with immunoSEQ multiplex PCR, while TCRdb's copy carries only in-frame clones and drops some. V and J calls and clone size follow that table, whereas D and trimming were derived from the DNA. The sample holds approximately 190,000 clones, 65% to 85% seen once.

The sample comprised peripheral blood. The rearrangement links TRBV27 to TRBJ2-5; 15 nucleotides line up with TRBD2. The receptor was isolated from a woman between 25 and 40 years old with acute or convalescent COVID-19. CDR3 region: CASGLAGGGQETQYF. CDR3 in DNA: TGTGCCAGCGGACTAGCGGGAGGGGGGCAAGAGACCCAGTACTTC.